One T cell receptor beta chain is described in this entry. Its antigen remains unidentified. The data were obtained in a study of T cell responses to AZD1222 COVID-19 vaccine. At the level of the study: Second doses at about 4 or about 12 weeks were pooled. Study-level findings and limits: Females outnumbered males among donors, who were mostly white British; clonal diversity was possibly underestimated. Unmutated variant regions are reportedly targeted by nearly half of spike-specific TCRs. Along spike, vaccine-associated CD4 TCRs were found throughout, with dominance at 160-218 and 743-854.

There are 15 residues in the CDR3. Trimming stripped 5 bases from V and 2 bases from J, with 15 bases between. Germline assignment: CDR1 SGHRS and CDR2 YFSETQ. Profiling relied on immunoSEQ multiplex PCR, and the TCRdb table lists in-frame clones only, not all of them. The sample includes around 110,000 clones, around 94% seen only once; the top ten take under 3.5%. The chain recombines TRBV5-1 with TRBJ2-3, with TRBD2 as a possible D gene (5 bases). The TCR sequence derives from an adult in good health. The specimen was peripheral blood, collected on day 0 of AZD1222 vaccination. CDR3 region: CASRVASRPTDTQYF. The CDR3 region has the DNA TGCGCCAGCAGGGTGGCTAGCCGACCCACAGATACGCAGTATTTT. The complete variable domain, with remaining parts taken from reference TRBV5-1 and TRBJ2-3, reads KAGVTQTPRYLIKTRGQQVTLSCSPISGHRSVSWYQQTPGQGLQFLFEYFSETQRNKGNFPGRFSGRQFSNSRSEMNVSTLELGDSALYLCASRVASRPTDTQYFGPGTRLTVL.